The entry below describes one T cell receptor beta chain. Deletions cut 8 bases from V and 1 base from J, with 14 bases between. This CDR3 has 14 residues. Germline V gene lookup returns CDR1 MDHEN and CDR2 SYDVKM. Sequencing used immunoSEQ multiplex PCR; TCRdb keeps in-frame clones, though not all of them. The table has 200,000 to 300,000 clones, approximately 90% seen once. The data were taken from a study of blood T cell repertoires in COVID-19. The receptor's source is a woman aged 25 to 45 who had recovered from COVID-19. Source material: PBMCs or T cells enriched from blood (not recorded which). The chain is built from TRBV28 and TRBJ1-1; no reliable D call. CDR3 loop: CASDSGRGNTEAFF. CDR3 nucleotides: TGTGCCAGCGATTCTGGGCGGGGGAACACTGAAGCTTTCTTT.